The 21 T cell receptor beta chains presented below share a single source sample, sequenced in a study of cytomegalovirus exposure and HLA in healthy donors. The primer mix had 60 Vbeta and 13 Jbeta primers. Sequenced by immunoSEQ multiplex PCR; TCRdb stores in-frame clones only, minus some. The sample yields tens of thousands of clones, roughly 77% seen once. The sequencing input was PBMCs. The receptors come from a man aged 60 to 75 in good health and CMV-seronegative.

This clone was counted once. The CDR3 nucleotides read TGCGCCAGCAGCTTGTCGCCTGGCGGGGGGGCCAAGGATACGCAGTATTTT. The encoded protein is CASSLSPGGGAKDTQYF. This sequence joins TRBV5-1 and TRBJ2-3, with 9 bases that match TRBD2. The V gene's germline CDR1 is SGHRS and CDR2 YFSETQ. This CDR3 has 17 residues. The J segment lost 6 bases and the V segment lost 1 base, leaving 12 bases of the junction unmatched. The full variable domain, with the rest looked up from reference TRBV5-1 and TRBJ2-3, is KAGVTQTPRYLIKTRGQQVTLSCSPISGHRSVSWYQQTPGQGLQFLFEYFSETQRNKGNFPGRFSGRQFSNSRSEMNVSTLELGDSALYLCASSLSPGGGAKDTQYFGPGTRLTVL.

The genes are TRBV6-5 and TRBJ1-2; 8 bases are a match to TRBD1. V lost 4 bases to trimming and J lost 2 bases; unmatched junction nucleotides: 6. The CDR3 is 15 residues long. Germline-derived CDR1 and CDR2 are MNHEY and SVGAGI. The CDR3 DNA follows: TGTGCCAGCAGTTTGCGGACAGGGAAGAACTATGGCTACACCTTC. Its protein is CASSLRTGKNYGYTF.

The gene calls are TRBV11-2 and TRBJ2-1; 7 bases match TRBD2. The V gene end was trimmed by 1 base and the J gene end by 0 bases; junction bases not matched to a gene: 6. This CDR3 region has 17 residues. The V gene's germline CDR1 is SGHAT and CDR2 FQNNGV. This CDR3 is CASSLGLARSSYNEQFF. The CDR3 DNA reads TGTGCCAGCAGCTTAGGACTAGCCAGGAGCTCCTACAATGAGCAGTTCTTC.

This chain connects TRBV19 to TRBJ1-6; D may be TRBD1 (5 bases). In germline, CDR1 is LNHDA, CDR2 SQIVND (reference sequence). V was pared by 1 base and J by 9 bases, with 10 bases between. This CDR3 has 14 residues. Written as DNA, the CDR3 is TGTGCCAGTAGTATAGTCGCCGGGGGTTCACCCCTCCACTTT. Translation: CASSIVAGGSPLHF.

The rearrangement uses TRBV5-5 and TRBJ2-2; D is unresolved. Trimming shortened V by 6 bases and J by 1 base, and 16 bases separated the two germline ends. CDR3 length equals 16 residues. The germline gives CDR1 SGHKS, CDR2 YYEKEE (reference sequence). This CDR3 is CASNQEGDWNTGELFF. CDR3 sequence (DNA): TGTGCCAGCAATCAAGAAGGTGACTGGAACACCGGGGAGCTGTTTTTT.

The CDR3 region is CASSPPQTGVGAKNIQYF. The CDR3, as DNA: TGTGCCAGCTCACCGCCGCAGACAGGGGTCGGAGCCAAAAACATTCAGTACTTC. The chain has TRBV18 and TRBJ2-4; TRBD1 matches at 8 bases. The germline V gene has CDR1 KGHSH and CDR2 LQKENI. The CDR3 runs to 18 residues. V lost 3 bases, J lost 0 bases, and 10 bases stayed unmatched. The whole variable domain, filled in from reference TRBV18 and TRBJ2-4, reads NAGVMQNPRHLVRRRGQEARLRCSPMKGHSHVYWYRQLPEEGLKFMVYLQKENIIDESGMPKERFSAEFPKEGPSILRIQQVVRGDSAAYFCASSPPQTGVGAKNIQYFGAGTRLSVL.

This chain connects TRBV18 to TRBJ2-7; 8 bases line up with TRBD2. Trimming cost V 1 base and J 2 bases; bases outside gene matches: 7. The germline V gene encodes CDR1 KGHSH and CDR2 LQKENI. This CDR3 has 16 residues. The CDR3 bases are TGTGCCAGCTCACCACGCGGGCCGGGGGGGGCCTACGAGCAGTACTTC. Its protein is CASSPRGPGGAYEQYF.

The chain is built from TRBV2 and TRBJ1-3, with TRBD1 matching 8 bases. Unmatched junction bases numbered 1, after V lost 6 bases and J lost 3 bases. There are 13 residues in the CDR3. CDR1 and CDR2 from the germline V gene are SNHLY and FYNNEI. CDR3 residues: CASRGTGGNTIYF. In nucleotides, the CDR3 is TGTGCCAGCAGGGGGACAGGTGGAAACACCATATATTTT. The whole variable domain, filled in from reference TRBV2 and TRBJ1-3, reads EPEVTQTPSHQVTQMGQEVILRCVPISNHLYFYWYRQILGQKVEFLVSFYNNEISEKSEIFDDQFSVERPDGSNFTLKIRSTKLEDSAMYFCASRGTGGNTIYFGEGSWLTVV.

This clone showed up just a few times. CDR3 DNA sequence: TGTGCCAGCAGCCAAAGACTAGCGGGGAACACCGGGGAGCTGTTTTTT. It translates to CASSQRLAGNTGELFF. The chain carries TRBV4-2 and TRBJ2-2, with TRBD2 matching 10 bases. With V trimmed by 2 bases and J by 1 base, 1 base remained unmatched. The length of the CDR3 is 16 residues. CDR1 is LGHNA and CDR2 is YNFKEQ in the germline V gene.

The chain couples TRBV30 to TRBJ1-2; a possible D gene is TRBD1 (5 bases). Trimming removed 0 bases at V and 7 bases at J, with 12 bases between. This CDR3 has 13 residues. Germline-derived CDR1 and CDR2 are GTSNPN and SVGIG (reference sequence). This CDR3 is CAWSVQQGAGYTF. The CDR3 region has the DNA TGTGCCTGGAGTGTACAGCAAGGGGCTGGCTACACCTTC.

The chain has TRBV5-1 and TRBJ2-2; 9 nucleotides match TRBD1. The V and J ends lost 0 bases and 0 bases, in that order; junction bases with no gene match: 9. Germline assignment: CDR1 SGHRS and CDR2 YFSETQ. There are 19 residues in the CDR3. As DNA, the CDR3 is TGCGCCAGCAGCTTGGCTCCCTCGGGGACAGGGACGAACACCGGGGAGCTGTTTTTT. Translation: CASSLAPSGTGTNTGELFF.

The chain couples TRBV9 to TRBJ2-3; 15 bases align to TRBD2. This CDR3 spans 18 amino acids. Germline CDR1 SGDLS, CDR2 YYNGEE. Trimming at V came to 3 bases and at J to 5 bases, leaving 10 bases not matched to a gene. The CDR3 DNA sequence: TGTGCCAGCAGCGCCCCGGGGGGGACTAGCGGGGGGAAAGATACGCAGTATTTT. Protein sequence: CASSAPGGTSGGKDTQYF.

For the CDR3, the DNA is TGTGCCAGCAGCTTATCGTCAGGGGGCCAAATCTACGAGCAGTACTTC. This sequence encodes CASSLSSGGQIYEQYF. V and J are TRBV7-8 and TRBJ2-7, with 8 nucleotides matching TRBD1. V shed 2 bases and J 3 bases; nucleotides not matched to a gene: 9. The CDR3 consists of 16 residues. Looked up from germline, CDR1 is SGHVS and CDR2 is FQNEAQ.

The genes are TRBV4-1 and TRBJ1-2; the match to TRBD1 covers 9 bases. V lost 4 bases, J lost 5 bases, and 5 bases stayed unmatched. The CDR3 is made up of 14 amino acids. CDR1 and CDR2 from the germline V gene are MGHRA and YSYEKL. The CDR3 sequence: CASSLGTGSYGYTF. The DNA of the CDR3 is TGCGCCAGCAGCCTTGGGACAGGGAGTTATGGCTACACCTTC.

The chain joins TRBV30 to TRBJ2-5; 10 bases map to TRBD1. The DNA end lines up better with TRBJ2-7; the J call may be wrong. The CDR3 sequence is 15 residues long. Per the germline V gene, CDR1 is GTSNPN and CDR2 is SVGIG (reference sequence). The CDR3 here is CAWSRDRGLGYEQYF. The CDR3 DNA reads TGTGCCTGGAGTCGGGACAGGGGACTAGGCTACGAGCAGTACTTC.

This sequence joins TRBV6-1 and TRBJ2-7; 9 bases line up with TRBD2. V lost 4 bases, J lost 6 bases, and 13 bases stayed unmatched. CDR3 size: 16 residues. Germline values: CDR1 MNHNS, CDR2 SASEGT. CDR3: CASSASASGESSEQYF. For the CDR3, the DNA is TGTGCCAGCAGTGCCTCGGCTAGCGGGGAATCAAGCGAGCAGTACTTC.

This clone was detected once. This sequence joins TRBV11-1 and TRBJ2-2; TRBD2 matches at 11 bases. Germline V gives CDR1 SGHAT, CDR2 FQDESV (reference sequence). V lost 5 bases to trimming and J lost 2 bases; unmatched junction nucleotides: 10. The CDR3 has 18 amino acids. The CDR3, as DNA: TGTGCCAGCAGCATCGGAACTAGCGGGGGCATTAACACCGGGGAGCTGTTTTTT. This sequence encodes CASSIGTSGGINTGELFF.

The CDR3 DNA follows: TGTGCCAGCAGCGTAGCCGGACAGAGCAATCAGCCCCAGCATTTT. As protein: CASSVAGQSNQPQHF. V gene TRBV9 combines with J gene TRBJ1-5; tentatively, D is TRBD1 (6 bases). V was cut by 0 bases and J by 1 base, with 8 bases left in between. Germline V lookup: CDR1 SGDLS, CDR2 YYNGEE. This CDR3 has 15 amino acids.

The chain couples TRBV9 to TRBJ2-3; 7 nucleotides line up with TRBD2. Trimming removed 3 bases from V and 2 bases from J; junction bases left unmatched: 12. The CDR3 has 17 residues. Germline V gene data show CDR1 as SGDLS and CDR2 as YYNGEE. CDR3: CASSDPLGAGNTDTQYF. As DNA, the CDR3 is TGTGCCAGCAGCGATCCCCTAGGAGCGGGAAACACAGATACGCAGTATTTT. Supplemented by reference TRBV9 and TRBJ2-3, the full variable domain reads DSGVTQTPKHLITATGQRVTLRCSPRSGDLSVYWYQQSLDQGLQFLIQYYNGEERAKGNILERFSAQQFPDLHSELNLSSLELGDSALYFCASSDPLGAGNTDTQYFGPGTRLTVL.

This chain joins TRBV6-5 and TRBJ1-3; D call uncertain. Per the germline V gene, CDR1 is MNHEY and CDR2 is SVGAGI. This CDR3 region has 15 residues. V lost 0 bases and J lost 1, with 7 bases in between. This chain's CDR3 is CASSYSRWSGNTIYF. CDR3 nucleotide sequence: TGTGCCAGCAGTTACTCGAGGTGGTCTGGAAACACCATATATTTT.

The V and J genes are TRBV18 and TRBJ1-1, with D hard to call. The length of the CDR3 is 14 residues. From germline, CDR1 is KGHSH and CDR2 LQKENI. Trimming shortened V by 8 bases and J by 4 bases, and 17 bases separated the two germline ends. CDR3 in amino acids: CASQSGGGRTEAFF. The CDR3 DNA sequence: TGTGCCAGCCAGAGCGGTGGCGGCCGCACTGAAGCTTTCTTT.